This T cell receptor beta chain is drawn from a study of shared clonotypes between healthy human individuals. Several immunoSEQ plates received, in even portions, the genomic DNA of each subset. Unsorted PBMC DNA was sequenced on ten immunoSEQ deep assay plates. Generated by immunoSEQ multiplex PCR, the TCRdb table keeps only in-frame clones and is missing some. The sample contains some 92,000 clones, about 45% of which appear only once. Material: PBMCs. This receptor was taken from a woman aged 40 to 49 in good health. Some clones in this sample may be carry-over from other donors' samples.

CDR3 in DNA: TGTGCCAGCAGCCGACAGGGGGCACAGGAAAAACTGTTTTTT. Translation: CASSRQGAQEKLFF. The rearrangement uses TRBV27 and TRBJ1-4, with 10 bases that match TRBD1. With 6 bases clipped from V and 8 bases from J, the junction kept 6 bases outside the gene matches. Germline loops: CDR1 MNHEY, CDR2 SMNVEV (reference sequence). The CDR3 runs to 14 residues.